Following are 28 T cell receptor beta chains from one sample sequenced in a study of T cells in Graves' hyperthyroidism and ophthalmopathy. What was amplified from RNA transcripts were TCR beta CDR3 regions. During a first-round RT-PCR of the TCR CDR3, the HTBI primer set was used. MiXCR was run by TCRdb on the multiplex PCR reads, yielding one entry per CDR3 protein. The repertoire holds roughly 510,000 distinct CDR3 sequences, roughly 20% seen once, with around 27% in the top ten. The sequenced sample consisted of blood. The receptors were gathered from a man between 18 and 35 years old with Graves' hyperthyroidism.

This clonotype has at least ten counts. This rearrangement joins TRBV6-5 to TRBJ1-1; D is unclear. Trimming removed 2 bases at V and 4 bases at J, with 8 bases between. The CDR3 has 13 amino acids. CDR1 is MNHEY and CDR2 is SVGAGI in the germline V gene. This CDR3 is CASSYGVTTEAFF. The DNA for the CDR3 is TGTGCCAGCAGTTACGGGGTTACCACTGAAGCTTTCTTT.

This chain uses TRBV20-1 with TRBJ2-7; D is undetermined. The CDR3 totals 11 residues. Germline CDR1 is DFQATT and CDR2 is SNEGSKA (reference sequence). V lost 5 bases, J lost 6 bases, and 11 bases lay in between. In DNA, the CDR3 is TGCAGTGCTGGAAGTATTCTCGAGCAGTACTTC. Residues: CSAGSILEQYF.

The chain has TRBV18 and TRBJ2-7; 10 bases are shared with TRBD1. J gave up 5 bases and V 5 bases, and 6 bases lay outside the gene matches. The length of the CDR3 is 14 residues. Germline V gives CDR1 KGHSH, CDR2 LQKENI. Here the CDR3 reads CASSMGQGYHEQYF. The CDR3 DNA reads TGTGCCAGCTCAATGGGACAGGGGTATCACGAGCAGTACTTC.

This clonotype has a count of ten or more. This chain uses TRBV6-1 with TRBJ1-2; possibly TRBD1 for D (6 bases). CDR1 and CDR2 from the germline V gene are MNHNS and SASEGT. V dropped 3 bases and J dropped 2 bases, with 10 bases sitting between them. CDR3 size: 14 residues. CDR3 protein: CASSEAGANYGYTF. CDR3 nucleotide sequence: TGTGCCAGCAGTGAGGCAGGGGCCAACTATGGCTACACCTTC.

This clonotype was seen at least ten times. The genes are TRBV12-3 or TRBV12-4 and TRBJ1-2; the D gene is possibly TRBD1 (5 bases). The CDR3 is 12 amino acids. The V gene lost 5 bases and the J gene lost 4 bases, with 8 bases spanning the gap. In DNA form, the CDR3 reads TGTGCCAGCAGTCTTGGGGCCTATGGCTACACCTTC. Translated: CASSLGAYGYTF.

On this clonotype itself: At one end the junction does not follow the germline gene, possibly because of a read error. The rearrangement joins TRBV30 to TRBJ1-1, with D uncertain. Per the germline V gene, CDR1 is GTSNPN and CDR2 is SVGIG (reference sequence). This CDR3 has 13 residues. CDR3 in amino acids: CACSVHGNTEAFF. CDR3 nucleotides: TGTGCCTGTAGTGTACATGGGAACACTGAAGCTTTCTTT. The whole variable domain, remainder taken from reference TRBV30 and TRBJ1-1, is SQTIHQWPATLVQPVGSPLSLECTVEGTSNPNLYWYRQAAGRGLQLLFYSVGIGQISSEVPQNLSASRPQDRQFILSSKKLLLSDSGFYLCACSVHGNTEAFFGQGTRLTVV.

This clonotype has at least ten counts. DNA for the CDR3: TGCAGTGCTCCGGGACAGCTCCAAGAGACCCAGTACTTC. It is translated as CSAPGQLQETQYF. V is TRBV20-1 and J is TRBJ2-5, with TRBD1 identical over 7 bases. Germline CDR1 DFQATT, CDR2 SNEGSKA (reference sequence). J gave up 1 base and V 5 bases, and 4 bases lay outside the gene matches. This CDR3 is 13 amino acids long.

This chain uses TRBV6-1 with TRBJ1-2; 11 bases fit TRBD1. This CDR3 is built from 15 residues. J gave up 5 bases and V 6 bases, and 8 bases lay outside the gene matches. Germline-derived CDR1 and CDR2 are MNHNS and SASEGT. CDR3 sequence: CASSKAGTGGYGYTF. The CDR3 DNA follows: TGTGCCAGCAGCAAAGCCGGGACAGGGGGTTATGGCTACACCTTC.

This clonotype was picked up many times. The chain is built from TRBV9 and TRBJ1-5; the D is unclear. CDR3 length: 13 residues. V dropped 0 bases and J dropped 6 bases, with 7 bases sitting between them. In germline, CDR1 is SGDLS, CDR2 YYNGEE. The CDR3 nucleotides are TGTGCCAGCAGCGTAGGAGAAGGTCAGCCCCAGCATTTT. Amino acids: CASSVGEGQPQHF.

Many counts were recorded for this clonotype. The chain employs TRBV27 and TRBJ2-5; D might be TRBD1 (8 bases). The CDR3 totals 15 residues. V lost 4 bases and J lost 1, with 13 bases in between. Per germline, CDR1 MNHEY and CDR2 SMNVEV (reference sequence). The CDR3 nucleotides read TGTGCCAGCAGTTCGTACAGGGGGGGCCAAGAGACCCAGTACTTC. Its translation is CASSSYRGGQETQYF.

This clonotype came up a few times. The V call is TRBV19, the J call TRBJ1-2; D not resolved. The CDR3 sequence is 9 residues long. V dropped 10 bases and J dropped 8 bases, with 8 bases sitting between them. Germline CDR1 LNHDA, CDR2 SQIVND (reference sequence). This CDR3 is CATRQGYTF. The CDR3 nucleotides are TGTGCCACTCGGCAGGGCTACACCTTC.

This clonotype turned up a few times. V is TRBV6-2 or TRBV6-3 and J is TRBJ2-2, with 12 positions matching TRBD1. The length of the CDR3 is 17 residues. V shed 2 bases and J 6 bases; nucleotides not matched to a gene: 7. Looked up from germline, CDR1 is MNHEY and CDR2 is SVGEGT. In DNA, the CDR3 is TGTGCCAGCAGTTACCCGGGGACAGGGGGCGAAGCCGGGGAGCTGTTTTTT. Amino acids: CASSYPGTGGEAGELFF.

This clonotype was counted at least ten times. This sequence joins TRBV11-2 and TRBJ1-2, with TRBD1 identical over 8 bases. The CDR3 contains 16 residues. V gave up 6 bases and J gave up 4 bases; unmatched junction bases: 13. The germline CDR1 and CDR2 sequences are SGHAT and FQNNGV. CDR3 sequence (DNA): TGTGCCAGCAGTTCTAACCACAGGGGGAGGCCCTATGGCTACACCTTC. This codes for CASSSNHRGRPYGYTF.

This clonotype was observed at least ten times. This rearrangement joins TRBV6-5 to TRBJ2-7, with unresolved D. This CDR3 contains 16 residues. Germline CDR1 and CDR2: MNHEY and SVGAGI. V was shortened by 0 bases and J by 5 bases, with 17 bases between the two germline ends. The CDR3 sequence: CASSYSNDLSADEQYF. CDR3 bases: TGTGCCAGCAGTTACTCGAACGACCTTTCTGCGGACGAGCAGTACTTC.

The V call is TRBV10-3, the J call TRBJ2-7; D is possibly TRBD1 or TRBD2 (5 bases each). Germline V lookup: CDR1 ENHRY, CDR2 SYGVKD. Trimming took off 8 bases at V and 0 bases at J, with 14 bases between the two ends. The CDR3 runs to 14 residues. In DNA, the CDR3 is TGTGCCATCTGGGACGCTTCGAGCTCCTACGAGCAGTACTTC. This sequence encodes CAIWDASSSYEQYF.

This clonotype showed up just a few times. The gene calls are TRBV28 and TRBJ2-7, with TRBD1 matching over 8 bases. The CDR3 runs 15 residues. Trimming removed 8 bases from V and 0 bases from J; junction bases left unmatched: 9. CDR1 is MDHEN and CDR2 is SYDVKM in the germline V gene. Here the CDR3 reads CASGKPGQDSYEQYF. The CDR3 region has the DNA TGTGCCAGCGGAAAACCGGGACAGGACTCCTACGAGCAGTACTTC.

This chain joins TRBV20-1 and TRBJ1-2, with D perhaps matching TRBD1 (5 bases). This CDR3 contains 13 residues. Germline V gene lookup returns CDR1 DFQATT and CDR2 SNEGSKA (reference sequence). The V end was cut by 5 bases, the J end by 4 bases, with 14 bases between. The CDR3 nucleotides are TGCAGTGCTGGGGGAGGAGTTATCTATGGCTACACCTTC. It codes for CSAGGGVIYGYTF.

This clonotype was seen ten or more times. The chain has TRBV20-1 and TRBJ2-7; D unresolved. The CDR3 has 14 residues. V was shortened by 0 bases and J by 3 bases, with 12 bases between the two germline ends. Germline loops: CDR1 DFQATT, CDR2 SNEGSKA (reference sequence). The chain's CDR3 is CSARDLEGVYEQYF. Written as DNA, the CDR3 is TGCAGTGCTAGAGATCTGGAAGGAGTCTACGAGCAGTACTTC.

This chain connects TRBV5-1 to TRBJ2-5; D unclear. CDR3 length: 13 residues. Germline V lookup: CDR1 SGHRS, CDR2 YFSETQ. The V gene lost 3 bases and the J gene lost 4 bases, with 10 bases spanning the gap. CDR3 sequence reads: CASSYTPPETQYF. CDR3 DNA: TGCGCCAGCAGCTACACCCCTCCAGAGACCCAGTACTTC.

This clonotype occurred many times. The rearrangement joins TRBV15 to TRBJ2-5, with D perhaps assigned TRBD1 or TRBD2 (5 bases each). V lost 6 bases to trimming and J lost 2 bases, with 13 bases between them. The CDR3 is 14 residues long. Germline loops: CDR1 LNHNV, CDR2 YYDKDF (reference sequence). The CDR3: CATRKGTSQETQYF. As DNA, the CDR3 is TGTGCCACCAGAAAAGGGACGTCGCAAGAGACCCAGTACTTC.

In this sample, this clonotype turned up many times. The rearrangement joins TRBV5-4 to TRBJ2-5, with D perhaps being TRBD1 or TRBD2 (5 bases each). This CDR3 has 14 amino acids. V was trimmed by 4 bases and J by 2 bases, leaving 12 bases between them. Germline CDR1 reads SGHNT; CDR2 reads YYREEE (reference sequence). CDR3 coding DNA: TGTGCCAGCAGCCCGGGACGGACTCAAGAGACCCAGTACTTC. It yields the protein CASSPGRTQETQYF.

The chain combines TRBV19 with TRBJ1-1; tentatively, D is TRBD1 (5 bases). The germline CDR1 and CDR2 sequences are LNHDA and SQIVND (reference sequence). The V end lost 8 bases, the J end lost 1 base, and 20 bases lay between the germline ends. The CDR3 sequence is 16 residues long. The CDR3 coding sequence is TGTGCCAGTGGGCCAGTTCAGGGTTTCGGGAACACTGAAGCTTTCTTT. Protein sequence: CASGPVQGFGNTEAFF.

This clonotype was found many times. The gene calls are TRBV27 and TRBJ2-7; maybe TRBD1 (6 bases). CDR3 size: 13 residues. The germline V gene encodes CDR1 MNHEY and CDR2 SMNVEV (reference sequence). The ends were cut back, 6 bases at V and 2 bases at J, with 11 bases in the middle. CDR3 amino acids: CASSREGAYEQYF. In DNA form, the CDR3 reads TGTGCCAGCAGCCGAGAGGGGGCCTACGAGCAGTACTTC.

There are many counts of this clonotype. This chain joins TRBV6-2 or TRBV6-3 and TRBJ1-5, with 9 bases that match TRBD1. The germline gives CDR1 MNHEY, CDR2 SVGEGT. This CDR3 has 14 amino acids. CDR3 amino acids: CGTGVVYSNQPQHF. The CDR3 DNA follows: TGTGGGACAGGGGTCGTCTATAGCAATCAGCCCCAGCATTTT.

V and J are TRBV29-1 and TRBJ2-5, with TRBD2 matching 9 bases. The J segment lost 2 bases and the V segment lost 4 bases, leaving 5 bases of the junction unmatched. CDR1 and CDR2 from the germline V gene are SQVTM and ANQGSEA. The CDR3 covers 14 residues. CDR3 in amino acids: CSVVLAGVQETQYF. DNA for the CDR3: TGCAGCGTTGTGTTAGCGGGGGTTCAAGAGACCCAGTACTTC.

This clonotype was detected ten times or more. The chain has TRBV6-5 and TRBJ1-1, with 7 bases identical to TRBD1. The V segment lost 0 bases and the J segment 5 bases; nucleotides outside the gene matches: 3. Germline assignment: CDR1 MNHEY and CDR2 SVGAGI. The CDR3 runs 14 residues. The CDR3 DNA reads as TGTGCCAGCAGTTACTCGGGCAGGGGGACTGAAGCTTTCTTT. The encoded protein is CASSYSGRGTEAFF.

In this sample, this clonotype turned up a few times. The CDR3 region is CASSLGSPDQPQHF. In nucleotides, the CDR3 is TGTGCCAGCAGCTTGGGAAGCCCCGATCAGCCCCAGCATTTT. This chain uses TRBV7-8 with TRBJ1-5; D remains ambiguous. Between the trimmed V and J ends, which lost 3 bases and 5 bases, there was a span of 11 bases. Germline values: CDR1 SGHVS, CDR2 FQNEAQ. The CDR3 consists of 14 residues. Drawing the rest from reference TRBV7-8 and TRBJ1-5, the complete variable domain is GAGVSQSPRYKVAKRGQDVALRCDPISGHVSLFWYQQALGQGPEFLTYFQNEAQLDKSGLPSDRFFAERPEGSVSTLKIQRTQQEDSAVYLCASSLGSPDQPQHFGDGTRLSIL.

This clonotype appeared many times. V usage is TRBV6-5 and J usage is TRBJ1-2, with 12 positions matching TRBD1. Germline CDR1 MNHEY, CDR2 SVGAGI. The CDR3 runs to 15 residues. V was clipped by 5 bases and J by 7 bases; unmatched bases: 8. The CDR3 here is CASSPGTGGGRGYTF. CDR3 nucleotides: TGTGCCAGCAGTCCCGGGACAGGGGGCGGTCGTGGCTACACCTTC.